This entry lists 9 T cell receptor beta chains sequenced from one sample in a study of regulatory T cells in long-lasting Graves disease. The sample's time point: newly diagnosed GD, antithyroid drugs for less than 3 months. Researchers made the TCR library from RNA that was extracted from PBMCs. HTBI primers from iRepertoire and Arm-PCR of CDR3 regions yielded the TCR beta libraries. In TCRdb, the multiplex PCR reads were re-called with MiXCR into one record per CDR3 protein. The repertoire holds under 800,000 distinct CDR3 sequences, about 15% seen once, with approximately 20% in the top ten. Separately, the same data were catalogued under a study of T cells in Graves' hyperthyroidism and ophthalmopathy.

This specimen consisted of peripheral blood mononuclear cells (PBMCs), obtained at new diagnosis, from a patient treated with antithyroid drugs. The receptor set was obtained from a woman under 40 with Graves disease.

This clonotype was observed at least ten times. Written as DNA, the CDR3 is TGTGCCAGCAGCTTGTCTTGGTCAACGCCTGAAGCTTTCTTT. The encoded protein is CASSLSWSTPEAFF. This chain uses TRBV5-5 with TRBJ1-1; D not certain. Germline V gene data show CDR1 as SGHKS and CDR2 as YYEKEE (reference sequence). This CDR3 has 14 amino acids. Trimming took 1 base from V and 6 from J, leaving 13 bases between them.

This clonotype was recorded at least ten times. The chain has TRBV20-1 and TRBJ2-7; the D gene is possibly TRBD2 (6 bases). The CDR3 has 13 residues. Per the germline V gene, CDR1 is DFQATT and CDR2 is SNEGSKA (reference sequence). V was trimmed by 6 bases and J by 0 bases, leaving 12 bases between them. The CDR3 spells CSALAESSYEQYF. CDR3 sequence (DNA): TGCAGTGCCTTAGCGGAGAGCTCCTACGAGCAGTACTTC.

The gene calls are TRBV18 and TRBJ1-1; TRBD1 aligns across 9 bases. There are 18 residues in the CDR3. V trimming: 5 bases; J trimming: 3 bases; junction bases outside the gene matches: 16. Germline V CDR1 and CDR2: KGHSH, LQKENI. The CDR3, as DNA: TGTGCCAGCTCAGACAGTACGCGCCGGGACAGGGTCCACACTGAAGCTTTCTTT. Protein: CASSDSTRRDRVHTEAFF. The full variable domain, in which reference TRBV18 and TRBJ1-1 provide the parts outside the CDR3, is NAGVMQNPRHLVRRRGQEARLRCSPMKGHSHVYWYRQLPEEGLKFMVYLQKENIIDESGMPKERFSAEFPKEGPSILRIQQVVRGDSAAYFCASSDSTRRDRVHTEAFFGQGTRLTVV.

This clonotype was seen a handful of times. This rearrangement joins TRBV9 to TRBJ1-5, with no clear D. CDR3 length: 15 amino acids. The germline V and J ends were trimmed by 0 bases and 7 bases, with 14 bases remaining between them. The germline V gene has CDR1 SGDLS and CDR2 YYNGEE. CDR3 amino acids: CASSVEGTTGQPQHF. DNA for the CDR3: TGTGCCAGCAGCGTAGAGGGTACAACGGGACAGCCCCAGCATTTT.

The chain has TRBV7-2 and TRBJ2-2; D remains unclear. V was cut by 5 bases and J by 4 bases, with 11 bases left in between. Germline V gene data show CDR1 as SGHTA and CDR2 as FQGNSA. The CDR3 contains 14 residues. CDR3 amino acids: CASSSRSPTGELFF. The CDR3, as DNA: TGTGCCAGCAGCAGTCGAAGCCCCACCGGGGAGCTGTTTTTT.

There are many counts of this clonotype. The rearrangement uses TRBV12-3 or TRBV12-4 and TRBJ1-2; D remains ambiguous. The V gene lost 3 bases and the J gene lost 1 base, with 6 bases spanning the gap. The CDR3 extends over 13 amino acids. CDR3 residues: CASSFWDNYGYTF. The CDR3 bases are TGTGCCAGCAGTTTCTGGGATAACTATGGCTACACCTTC.

This clonotype has more than one count but fewer than ten. V usage is TRBV6-6 and J usage is TRBJ1-6; maybe TRBD1 (6 bases). The CDR3 has 15 residues. Germline V CDR1 and CDR2: MNHNY, SVGAGI (reference sequence). With 0 bases removed from V and 9 bases from J, the gap between germline ends came to 12 bases. CDR3 DNA sequence: TGTGCCAGCAGTTACTCGGGGGGCTGGAGTTCACCCCTCCACTTT. It encodes CASSYSGGWSSPLHF.

The genes are TRBV30 and TRBJ1-1; 9 bases agree with TRBD1. This CDR3 spans 14 amino acids. The germline V gene encodes CDR1 GTSNPN and CDR2 SVGIG (reference sequence). Trimming at V came to 8 bases and at J to 0 bases, leaving 7 bases not matched to a gene. DNA of the CDR3: TGTGCCGCAACCCGGGACAGGGTGAACACTGAAGCTTTCTTT. It codes for CAATRDRVNTEAFF.

This clonotype showed up many times. The chain is built from TRBV6-9 and TRBJ2-7; D not certain. The CDR3 length is 12 residues. Germline CDR1 reads MNHGY; CDR2 reads SVAAGI. Deletions cut 3 bases from V and 12 bases from J, with 15 bases between. DNA of the CDR3: TGTGCCAGCAGTTACCCCGCTGGTACCTGGTACTTC. Translating gives CASSYPAGTWYF.